The 20 T cell receptor beta chains in this list originate from one sample, sequenced in a study of T cell responses to AZD1222 COVID-19 vaccine. Sequencing used immunoSEQ multiplex PCR; TCRdb keeps in-frame clones, though not all of them. The sample lists 85,000 to 90,000 clones; 89% were seen once. The source was peripheral blood, collected 28 days after the second AZD1222 dose. These receptors were obtained from an adult who received the AZD1222 COVID-19 vaccine.

This clone was counted between two and nine times. This rearrangement joins TRBV27 to TRBJ2-5; 9 bases match TRBD2. Germline values: CDR1 MNHEY, CDR2 SMNVEV (reference sequence). V lost 2 bases, J lost 5 bases, and 9 bases stayed unmatched. This CDR3 is built from 16 residues. Written as DNA, the CDR3 is TGTGCCAGCAGTTTAATCAAGCGGGGGGATCGCGAGACCCAGTACTTC. Translation: CASSLIKRGDRETQYF.

CDR3 sequence (DNA): TGTGCCAGCAGTGTGGATCGGATGATGGGCTACACCTTC. Protein sequence: CASSVDRMMGYTF. The rearrangement uses TRBV25-1 and TRBJ1-2; D ambiguous. V lost 4 bases, J lost 8 bases, and 14 bases lay in between. This CDR3 contains 13 residues. The germline V gene encodes CDR1 MGHDK and CDR2 SYGVNS.

This clone occurred once. The chain combines TRBV28 with TRBJ2-3, with unresolved D. CDR1 and CDR2 (germline): MDHEN, SYDVKM. V lost 9 bases to trimming and J lost 0 bases, with 16 bases between them. This CDR3 region has 15 residues. The CDR3 is CASSWGQSSTDTQYF. CDR3 in DNA: TGTGCCAGTTCTTGGGGTCAAAGTAGCACAGATACGCAGTATTTT.

Comment on this clone: A read error may produce the germline difference seen at one junction end. This rearrangement joins TRBV5-6 to TRBJ1-2; D is ambiguous. Germline V lookup: CDR1 SGHDT, CDR2 YYEEEE. CDR3 size: 14 residues. CDR3 amino acids: CASSLYPDGSGYTF. In DNA form, the CDR3 reads TGTGCCAGCAGCTTGTATCCCGATGGGAGCGGCTACACCTTT.

This chain links TRBV7-3 with TRBJ1-5; TRBD1 matches at 7 bases. Germline values: CDR1 SGHTA, CDR2 FQGTGA. V dropped 2 bases and J dropped 3; count of bases not matched to a gene: 4. The CDR3 totals 15 residues. CDR3 protein: CASSLGDRHNQPQHF. DNA of the CDR3: TGTGCCAGCAGCTTAGGGGACAGACACAATCAGCCCCAGCATTTT.

J is TRBJ2-7 and V is TRBV2, with 10 nucleotides matching TRBD2. Trimming removed 6 bases from V and 5 bases from J; junction bases left unmatched: 4. The CDR3 extends over 13 amino acids. The V gene's germline CDR1 is SNHLY and CDR2 FYNNEI. CDR3 sequence reads: CASRVSGGHEQYF. The CDR3 DNA sequence: TGTGCCAGCAGGGTTAGCGGGGGGCACGAGCAGTACTTC.

The rearrangement uses TRBV6-2 or TRBV6-3 and TRBJ2-7; a possible D gene is TRBD2 (6 bases). Germline V lookup: CDR1 MNHEY, CDR2 SVGEGT. The V gene lost 4 bases and the J gene lost 9 bases, with 25 bases spanning the gap. The CDR3 runs to 16 residues. The CDR3 region has the DNA TGTGCCAGCAGTTCCCGGGGGATTAGGACCGCCTCGGGGCAGTACTTC. Protein product: CASSSRGIRTASGQYF.

The chain is built from TRBV19 and TRBJ2-7; the D is unclear. This CDR3 is built from 14 residues. Looked up from germline, CDR1 is LNHDA and CDR2 is SQIVND (reference sequence). V was cut by 3 bases and J by 4 bases, with 13 bases left in between. DNA for the CDR3: TGTGCCAGTAGTATCGCCCCACTTGGATACGAGCAGTACTTC. This translates into CASSIAPLGYEQYF.

This rearrangement joins TRBV11-2 to TRBJ1-2; D call uncertain. Germline V gene sequence: CDR1 SGHAT, CDR2 FQNNGV. There are 17 residues in the CDR3. Trimming left V 4 bases short and J 0 bases short, with 18 bases between. CDR3 sequence reads: CASSSLVDGLSNYGYTF. In DNA, the CDR3 is TGTGCCAGCAGCTCTCTAGTGGACGGTCTATCTAACTATGGCTACACCTTC.

The chain employs TRBV4-1 and TRBJ2-7; 10 positions agree with TRBD2. This CDR3 region has 18 residues. CDR1 is MGHRA and CDR2 is YSYEKL in the germline V gene. After removal of 4 bases from V and 5 bases from J, the junction contained 17 bases not matched to a gene. CDR3 nucleotide sequence: TGCGCCAGCAGCCCGATATCCATCTTCACTAGCGGGGTCGACGAGCAGTACTTC. Its protein is CASSPISIFTSGVDEQYF.

V is TRBV5-1 and J is TRBJ2-1, with a possible D match to TRBD1 (6 bases). The CDR3 is 15 amino acids. The V and J ends lost 4 bases and 7 bases respectively, with 18 bases between them. The germline V gene has CDR1 SGHRS and CDR2 YFSETQ. CDR3 in amino acids: CASSPEQGRRNEQFF. CDR3 coding DNA: TGCGCCAGCAGCCCGGAGCAGGGGCGGAGGAATGAGCAGTTCTTC.

V is TRBV5-1 and J is TRBJ1-4; D gene unclear. Germline V gene data show CDR1 as SGHRS and CDR2 as YFSETQ. The CDR3 loop spans 15 amino acids. The V and J ends lost 3 bases and 3 bases respectively, with 12 bases between them. The CDR3 sequence: CASSSSSSANEKLFF. The CDR3 DNA reads TGCGCCAGCAGCTCCAGCAGCAGTGCTAATGAAAAACTGTTTTTT.

This chain joins TRBV5-8 and TRBJ1-5; possible D gene TRBD1, 6 bases. Per the germline V gene, CDR1 is SGHTS and CDR2 is YDEGEE. V was pared by 3 bases and J by 2 bases, with 12 bases between. The CDR3 has 15 amino acids. Here the CDR3 DNA reads TGTGCCAGCAGCTCGGGCGACAGGCGCAATCAGCCCCAGCATTTT. It specifies CASSSGDRRNQPQHF.

The chain is built from TRBV3-1 (or the pseudogene TRBV3-2) and TRBJ2-5, with TRBD2 as a possible D gene (6 bases). Trimming stripped 5 bases from V and 2 bases from J, with 15 bases between. Germline CDR1 reads LGHDT; CDR2 reads YNNKEL (reference sequence). The CDR3 length is 15 residues. This CDR3 reads CASSGRTDIQETQYF. CDR3 nucleotide sequence: TGTGCCAGCAGCGGGAGGACGGACATACAAGAGACCCAGTACTTC.

The gene calls are TRBV4-2 and TRBJ1-4; D is perhaps TRBD1 (5 bases). The CDR3 loop spans 20 amino acids. CDR1 and CDR2 (germline): LGHNA, YNFKEQ. Deletions cut 4 bases from V and 0 bases from J, with 24 bases between. The CDR3 sequence is CASSRARGPGKEATNEKLFF. The CDR3 region has the DNA TGTGCCAGCAGCCGGGCTAGGGGACCGGGGAAGGAGGCAACTAATGAAAAACTGTTTTTT.

The chain couples TRBV7-3 to TRBJ1-5, with D maybe TRBD1 (5 bases). The V gene lost 1 base and the J gene lost 6 bases, with 7 bases spanning the gap. The CDR3 consists of 13 residues. CDR1 is SGHTA and CDR2 is FQGTGA in the germline V gene. CDR3 DNA sequence: TGTGCCAGCAGCTTAATTGGGGGTCAGCCCCAGCATTTT. Translation: CASSLIGGQPQHF.

This clone was recorded only once. The chain couples TRBV12-3 or TRBV12-4 to TRBJ1-1, with D tentatively TRBD1 (5 bases). Trimming took off 3 bases at V and 4 bases at J, with 9 bases between the two ends. The CDR3 is made up of 13 amino acids. CDR3 sequence (DNA): TGTGCCAGCAGTTTTGGGGGTCTCACTGAAGCTTTCTTT. It codes for CASSFGGLTEAFF.

This CDR3 reads CASSQFTQGAETQYF. Written as DNA, the CDR3 is TGTGCCAGCAGCCAGTTCACTCAGGGGGCTGAGACCCAGTACTTC. The chain links TRBV11-2 to TRBJ2-5; TRBD1 agrees at 8 bases. Germline trimming cut 5 bases from V and 5 bases from J; bases unmatched to any gene: 10. In germline, CDR1 is SGHAT, CDR2 FQNNGV. CDR3 length: 15 amino acids.

The V gene is TRBV27, the J gene TRBJ1-5, with unresolved D. V was shortened by 7 bases and J by 6 bases, with 13 bases between the two germline ends. Germline V gene data show CDR1 as MNHEY and CDR2 as SMNVEV (reference sequence). The CDR3 is 13 residues long. The chain's CDR3 is CASTPGFLQPQHF. Written as DNA, the CDR3 is TGTGCCAGCACTCCCGGGTTTCTTCAGCCCCAGCATTTT.

The chain joins TRBV19 to TRBJ2-5, with D possibly matching TRBD2 (5 bases). Trimming left V 3 bases short and J 3 bases short, with 17 bases between. Germline-derived CDR1 and CDR2 are LNHDA and SQIVND (reference sequence). This CDR3 has 16 residues. For the CDR3, the DNA is TGTGCCAGTAGTATCTGGACTGTGCATTCCAAAGAGACCCAGTACTTC. As protein: CASSIWTVHSKETQYF.